Sequencing of this T cell receptor (beta chain) was carried out in a study of T cell changes during pregnancy in multiple sclerosis. The junction had 7 bases not matched to a gene; V was cut back by 4 bases and J by 5 bases. This CDR3 is built from 14 residues. Germline V gene sequence: CDR1 SGHRS, CDR2 YFSETQ. Data came from immunoSEQ multiplex PCR; TCRdb stores just in-frame clones and leaves some out. This sample has some 80,000 clones, with over 80% found just once. The rearrangement uses TRBV5-1 and TRBJ2-7, with 9 nucleotides matching TRBD1. The source was peripheral blood, collected in the first trimester of pregnancy. This sequence originates from a female donor with multiple sclerosis, enrolled in a pregnancy study. CDR3 DNA: TGCGCCAGCAGCGTGGACGACAGGGGGAACGAGCAGTACTTC. This sequence encodes CASSVDDRGNEQYF.